The 29 T cell receptor beta chains listed next were all sequenced from one sample in a study of T-cell memory formation after mild COVID-19. One entry per CDR3 protein results from TCRdb running MiXCR on the 5' RACE reads. The sample holds 200,000 or so distinct CDR3 sequences, around 18% seen once. Material for sequencing was PBMCs or a T cell subset sorted from them (not recorded which). Receptors were obtained from an adult woman who had mild COVID-19 (a few samples of this study predate the infection). Cell type and time point are not known.

The table lists this clonotype with a few counts. The rearrangement links TRBV6-5 to TRBJ2-5; D is ambiguous. The germline V and J ends were trimmed by 5 bases and 5 bases, with 9 bases remaining between them. The CDR3 consists of 12 residues. The germline V gene has CDR1 MNHEY and CDR2 SVGAGI. The CDR3 nucleotides are TGTGCCAGCAGTAACCAAGCGGAGACCCAGTACTTC. This sequence encodes CASSNQAETQYF.

This chain joins TRBV5-1 and TRBJ1-2, with 9 bases fitting TRBD1. Germline CDR1 is SGHRS and CDR2 is YFSETQ. J gave up 3 bases and V 3 bases, and 9 bases lay outside the gene matches. This CDR3 contains 16 residues. In nucleotides, the CDR3 is TGCGCCAGCAGCTCGGGCGGGACAGGGTTTGACTATGGCTACACCTTC. Protein sequence: CASSSGGTGFDYGYTF.

The gene calls are TRBV9 and TRBJ2-1; 10 nucleotides agree with TRBD1. This CDR3 comprises 16 residues. Germline CDR1 SGDLS, CDR2 YYNGEE. V lost 0 bases, J lost 8 bases, and 8 bases stayed unmatched. This CDR3 reads CASSVGPGQGWDEQFF. The CDR3 nucleotides are TGTGCCAGCAGCGTAGGTCCGGGACAGGGGTGGGATGAGCAGTTCTTC.

Written as DNA, the CDR3 is TGTGCCAGCAGCCAACGACTAGCCAGGAACAATGAGCAGTTCTTC. Translated: CASSQRLARNNEQFF. The chain employs TRBV3-1 and TRBJ2-1; the match to TRBD2 covers 7 bases. The CDR3 is 15 residues long. V lost 2 bases and J lost 5; bases outside the gene matches: 6. Germline-derived CDR1 and CDR2 are LGHDT and YNNKEL (reference sequence).

This clonotype was observed a few times. The rearrangement links TRBV25-1 to TRBJ2-2; D possibly corresponds to TRBD1 (5 bases). The CDR3 sequence is 15 residues long. Germline CDR1 MGHDK, CDR2 SYGVNS. V lost 4 bases and J lost 3, with 12 bases in between. This CDR3 is CASSVQGLDTGELFF. The CDR3 DNA sequence: TGTGCCAGCAGTGTCCAGGGATTGGACACCGGGGAGCTGTTTTTT.

This clonotype was seen only a few times. This chain connects TRBV7-2 to TRBJ1-2, with 8 positions matching TRBD1. CDR3 size: 13 residues. The V gene's germline CDR1 is SGHTA and CDR2 FQGNSA. The V segment lost 5 bases and the J segment 5 bases; nucleotides outside the gene matches: 4. DNA for the CDR3: TGTGCCAGCAGCGCGGACAGGGTGTATGGCTACACCTTC. It encodes CASSADRVYGYTF.

The sample holds a few counts of this clonotype. In DNA form, the CDR3 reads TGTGCCAGCACCTTGGGGACGGATTACTATGGCTACACCTTC. Translating it yields CASTLGTDYYGYTF. The chain links TRBV28 to TRBJ1-2, with a possible D match to TRBD1 (5 bases). Germline-derived CDR1 and CDR2 are MDHEN and SYDVKM. With 7 bases removed from V and 3 bases from J, the gap between germline ends came to 15 bases. There are 14 residues in the CDR3.

The chain combines TRBV7-2 with TRBJ2-7; D gene uncertain. The CDR3 covers 14 residues. Trimming removed 1 base from V and 4 bases from J, with 11 bases in between. Germline CDR1 and CDR2: SGHTA and FQGNSA. The DNA for the CDR3 is TGTGCCAGCAGCTTAGATCCAAGAAGTTACGAGCAGTACTTC. Protein sequence: CASSLDPRSYEQYF.

This clonotype was detected a few times. The V and J genes are TRBV5-6 and TRBJ1-6; D is undetermined. The V end lost 2 bases, the J end lost 8 bases, and 11 bases lay between the germline ends. CDR3 length: 14 residues. Germline CDR1 SGHDT, CDR2 YYEEEE. The CDR3 DNA reads as TGTGCCAGCAGCTTTGGTCAGGTTGATTCACCCCTCCACTTT. The encoded protein is CASSFGQVDSPLHF.

This clonotype was found a few times. This chain connects TRBV7-9 to TRBJ2-5; TRBD1 matches at 8 bases. The CDR3 runs 17 residues. The germline CDR1 and CDR2 sequences are SEHNR and FQNEAQ (reference sequence). Trimming removed 10 bases from V and 0 bases from J; junction bases left unmatched: 16. CDR3 nucleotides: TGTGCCACCAGACCCCCCCTGGACAGGGAGTACCAAGAGACCCAGTACTTC. Amino acids: CATRPPLDREYQETQYF.

A single count supports this clonotype. The CDR3 sequence is CASSPNRQGAEKLFF. In DNA form, the CDR3 reads TGTGCCAGCAGCCCAAATAGACAGGGGGCTGAAAAACTGTTTTTT. V and J are TRBV12-3 or TRBV12-4 and TRBJ1-4; 10 bases line up with TRBD1. The J segment lost 7 bases and the V segment lost 6 bases, leaving 8 bases of the junction unmatched. The CDR3 has 15 amino acids.

As DNA, the CDR3 is TGTGCCAGCAGTTCCCTGAAGGGGGGGAGGACAGATACGCAGTATTTT. Translation gives CASSSLKGGRTDTQYF. The chain joins TRBV7-9 to TRBJ2-3; D is possibly TRBD2 (7 bases). CDR3 length equals 16 residues. CDR1 SEHNR and CDR2 FQNEAQ come from the germline V gene (reference sequence). Trimming took off 6 bases at V and 3 bases at J, with 19 bases between the two ends.

Only a few counts were recorded for this clonotype. The chain combines TRBV4-2 with TRBJ2-3; D may be TRBD2 (5 bases). With 1 base removed from V and 14 bases from J, the gap between germline ends came to 13 bases. This CDR3 has 12 amino acids. The germline V gene has CDR1 LGHNA and CDR2 YNFKEQ. CDR3 in DNA: TGTGCCAGCAGCCAAGGGAGGTCGGGATGGTATTTT. This gives the protein CASSQGRSGWYF.

CDR3 residues: CSVENAGADTEAFF. CDR3 bases: TGCAGCGTTGAAAACGCAGGGGCGGACACTGAAGCTTTCTTT. This chain links TRBV29-1 with TRBJ1-1; possible D gene TRBD1, 6 bases. Trimming shortened V by 2 bases and J by 3 bases, and 13 bases separated the two germline ends. Germline CDR1 SQVTM, CDR2 ANQGSEA. This CDR3 has 14 amino acids.

This clonotype was seen many times. The V and J genes are TRBV20-1 and TRBJ1-2; 8 bases are a match to TRBD1. The junction had 13 bases not matched to a gene; V was cut back by 5 bases and J by 8 bases. Germline lookup yields CDR1 DFQATT and CDR2 SNEGSKA (reference sequence). The CDR3 loop spans 14 amino acids. In nucleotides, the CDR3 is TGCAGTGCTCCTATCGGACAGGGTGTGAAGGGCTACACCTTC. This codes for CSAPIGQGVKGYTF.

This clonotype was detected a few times. This chain links TRBV7-3 with TRBJ2-3, with TRBD2 matching 14 bases. V shed 4 bases and J 8 bases; nucleotides not matched to a gene: 5. The CDR3 spans 15 residues. Looked up from germline, CDR1 is SGHTA and CDR2 is FQGTGA. CDR3: CASSSGTSGSRTQYF. CDR3 sequence (DNA): TGTGCCAGCAGCTCAGGGACTAGCGGGAGTCGTACGCAGTATTTT.

The chain uses TRBV5-6 and TRBJ1-6; no definite D call. CDR1 SGHDT and CDR2 YYEEEE come from the germline V gene. V was trimmed by 0 bases and J by 2 bases, leaving 6 bases between them. The CDR3 spans 15 residues. Here the CDR3 reads CASSLANPYNSPLHF. The CDR3 DNA is TGTGCCAGCAGCTTGGCGAATCCCTATAATTCACCCCTCCACTTT.

The rearrangement joins TRBV5-1 to TRBJ2-7; perhaps D is TRBD1 or TRBD2 (5 bases each). The V end was cut by 4 bases, the J end by 6 bases, with 17 bases between. CDR1 is SGHRS and CDR2 is YFSETQ in the germline V gene. This CDR3 has 14 residues. CDR3 loop: CASSNPSVGGEQYF. CDR3 nucleotide sequence: TGCGCCAGCAGCAACCCATCCGTTGGGGGCGAGCAGTACTTC. Together with reference TRBV5-1 and TRBJ2-7, the CDR3 gives the full variable domain: KAGVTQTPRYLIKTRGQQVTLSCSPISGHRSVSWYQQTPGQGLQFLFEYFSETQRNKGNFPGRFSGRQFSNSRSEMNVSTLELGDSALYLCASSNPSVGGEQYFGPGTRLTVT.

In its sample, this clonotype was seen a few times. CDR3 amino acids: CASAGQTNTEAFF. The CDR3 region has the DNA TGTGCCAGTGCGGGACAGACGAACACTGAAGCTTTCTTT. This rearrangement joins TRBV7-6 to TRBJ1-1; TRBD1 agrees at 7 bases. There are 13 residues in the CDR3. The V segment lost 9 bases and the J segment 1 base; nucleotides outside the gene matches: 5. Germline V gene data show CDR1 as SGHVS and CDR2 as FNYEAQ.

The chain employs TRBV12-3 or TRBV12-4 and TRBJ2-1; D is unresolved. The CDR3 runs 16 residues. V lost 5 bases, J lost 0 bases, and 14 bases lay in between. This chain's CDR3 is CASSPLAESSYNEQFF. Here the CDR3 DNA reads TGTGCCAGCAGTCCCTTAGCCGAGAGCTCCTACAATGAGCAGTTCTTC.

The chain couples TRBV7-6 to TRBJ2-7; 7 nucleotides line up with TRBD1. Unmatched junction bases numbered 6, after V lost 4 bases and J lost 3 bases. Germline CDR1 and CDR2: SGHVS and FNYEAQ. The CDR3 spans 14 residues. The CDR3 reads CASSSRQGYYEQYF. The CDR3 bases are TGTGCCAGCAGCTCACGACAGGGTTACTACGAGCAGTACTTC.

This clonotype showed up just a few times. The chain is built from TRBV18 and TRBJ2-7; 9 positions match TRBD2. V shed 1 base, J shed 6 bases, and the junction held 4 bases outside the gene matches. Germline CDR1 is KGHSH and CDR2 is LQKENI. The CDR3 is 14 residues long. The CDR3 DNA reads as TGTGCCAGCTCACCACGCGGGAGGGCCAGCGAGCAGTACTTC. Protein: CASSPRGRASEQYF.

This clonotype was counted between two and nine times. V gene TRBV30 combines with J gene TRBJ1-5, with D hard to call. The CDR3 length is 16 residues. The germline CDR1 and CDR2 sequences are GTSNPN and SVGIG (reference sequence). The V and J ends lost 0 bases and 1 base respectively, with 13 bases between them. CDR3 sequence reads: CAWSVKGRGSNQPQHF. The CDR3 DNA reads TGTGCCTGGAGTGTAAAGGGTCGGGGAAGCAATCAGCCCCAGCATTTT.

The chain is built from TRBV12-3 or TRBV12-4 and TRBJ2-5, with unresolved D. The CDR3 loop spans 14 amino acids. The germline V and J ends were trimmed by 5 bases and 4 bases, with 14 bases remaining between them. The CDR3 DNA reads as TGTGCCAGCAGTCCCATGGGGTCAGGAGAGACCCAGTACTTC. Protein sequence: CASSPMGSGETQYF.

CDR3 residues: CASSLGAGLTDTQYF. CDR3 DNA sequence: TGTGCCAGCAGCTTGGGGGCGGGACTCACAGATACGCAGTATTTT. The chain recombines TRBV5-8 with TRBJ2-3; perhaps TRBD2 as D (6 bases). The CDR3 is made up of 15 amino acids. V was shortened by 0 bases and J by 2 bases, with 10 bases between the two germline ends. Germline V gene lookup returns CDR1 SGHTS and CDR2 YDEGEE. Drawing the rest from reference TRBV5-8 and TRBJ2-3, the complete variable domain is EAGVTQSPTHLIKTRGQQATLRCSPISGHTSVYWYQQALGLGLQFLLWYDEGEERNRGNFPPRFSGRQFPNYSSELNVNALELEDSALYLCASSLGAGLTDTQYFGPGTRLTVL.

This chain uses TRBV5-1 with TRBJ2-7; TRBD2 matches at 8 bases. V was pared by 7 bases and J by 1 base, with 13 bases of the junction left unmatched. The CDR3 totals 16 residues. Germline V gives CDR1 SGHRS, CDR2 YFSETQ. Written as DNA, the CDR3 is TGCGCCAGCCACTCGGGGGGGCTAGATGGGTCCTACGAGCAGTACTTC. Protein: CASHSGGLDGSYEQYF.

This clonotype was detected only a few times. The gene calls are TRBV5-1 and TRBJ2-1, with 11 positions matching TRBD2. The CDR3 has 14 residues. Germline V gene data show CDR1 as SGHRS and CDR2 as YFSETQ. The trim removed 4 bases at V and 10 bases at J, leaving 7 bases unmatched. Written as DNA, the CDR3 is TGCGCCAGCAGCGAGTTGGCTAGCGGGGGGGAGCAGTTCTTC. Translation: CASSELASGGEQFF. Full variable domain (rest looked up from reference TRBV5-1 and TRBJ2-1): KAGVTQTPRYLIKTRGQQVTLSCSPISGHRSVSWYQQTPGQGLQFLFEYFSETQRNKGNFPGRFSGRQFSNSRSEMNVSTLELGDSALYLCASSELASGGEQFFGPGTRLTVL.

V is TRBV12-3 or TRBV12-4 and J is TRBJ2-7, with 7 bases lining up with TRBD1. The trim removed 6 bases at V and 0 bases at J, leaving 8 bases unmatched. CDR3 length: 15 residues. This CDR3 reads CASSRDSSSSYEQYF. The CDR3 nucleotides read TGTGCCAGCAGCCGGGACAGTTCATCCTCCTACGAGCAGTACTTC.

The chain has TRBV19 and TRBJ1-1; tentatively, D is TRBD1 (5 bases). Between the trimmed V and J ends, which lost 9 bases and 4 bases, there was a span of 15 bases. CDR1 and CDR2 (germline): LNHDA, SQIVND (reference sequence). CDR3 size: 13 residues. CDR3 nucleotides: TGTGCCAGCGTGGGAGACAGAGGCACTGAAGCTTTCTTT. Translation gives CASVGDRGTEAFF.